These 8 T cell receptor beta chains were all obtained from the same sample, sequenced in a study of blood T cell repertoires in COVID-19. This table comes from immunoSEQ multiplex PCR, and its TCRdb copy is limited to in-frame clones, with some not included. The sample lists some 87,000 clones, approximately 92% seen once, with about 6.6% in the top ten. Material for sequencing was peripheral blood. These receptor sequences come from an older woman with active COVID-19.

V usage is TRBV7-2 and J usage is TRBJ2-7, with 12 bases matching TRBD2. Germline V gives CDR1 SGHTA, CDR2 FQGNSA. The CDR3 covers 14 residues. The junction had 4 bases not matched to a gene; V was cut back by 6 bases and J by 4 bases. In DNA form, the CDR3 reads TGTGCCAGCAGAAGAACTAGCGGGGGGTACGAGCAGTACTTC. Residues: CASRRTSGGYEQYF.

The V and J genes are TRBV7-6 and TRBJ2-2; the match to TRBD1 covers 9 bases. Germline trimming cut 5 bases from V and 5 bases from J; bases unmatched to any gene: 6. Per germline, CDR1 SGHVS and CDR2 FNYEAQ. This CDR3 is 15 amino acids long. The CDR3 loop is CASSKPGQGTGELFF. CDR3 bases: TGTGCCAGCAGCAAACCGGGACAGGGAACCGGGGAGCTGTTTTTT.

Concerning this clone: Additional DNA sequences in this sample encode the identical CDR3. J is TRBJ2-7 and V is TRBV5-1; 9 bases are a match to TRBD1. Germline V lookup: CDR1 SGHRS, CDR2 YFSETQ. V was pared by 0 bases and J by 3 bases, with 1 base of the junction left unmatched. The CDR3 sequence is 14 residues long. The CDR3 reads CASSLVGQGYEQYF. The CDR3 bases are TGCGCCAGCAGCTTGGTGGGACAGGGCTACGAGCAGTACTTC.

The V gene is TRBV7-6, the J gene TRBJ2-3; 7 bases fit TRBD2. V lost 4 bases to trimming and J lost 6 bases; unmatched junction nucleotides: 13. CDR1 and CDR2 from the germline V gene are SGHVS and FNYEAQ. This CDR3 is built from 16 residues. The CDR3 DNA sequence: TGTGCCAGCAGCTCATTGGTGTCGGGAGGCATTGATACGCAGTATTTT. This gives the protein CASSSLVSGGIDTQYF.

This clone was recorded once. This chain joins TRBV5-6 and TRBJ1-4; 9 bases align to TRBD1. V shed 4 bases, J shed 7 bases, and the junction held 8 bases outside the gene matches. CDR3 size: 15 residues. In germline, CDR1 is SGHDT, CDR2 YYEEEE. CDR3 sequence reads: CASSLRTGVVEKLFF. CDR3 sequence (DNA): TGTGCCAGCAGCCTGAGGACAGGGGTCGTTGAAAAACTGTTTTTT. Drawing the rest from reference TRBV5-6 and TRBJ1-4, the complete variable domain is DAGVTQSPTHLIKTRGQQVTLRCSPKSGHDTVSWYQQALGQGPQFIFQYYEEEERQRGNFPDRFSGHQFPNYSSELNVNALLLGDSALYLCASSLRTGVVEKLFFGSGTQLSVL.

J is TRBJ1-5 and V is TRBV3-1 (or the pseudogene TRBV3-2), with 8 bases identical to TRBD1. The CDR3 runs to 15 residues. Trimming cost V 4 bases and J 6 bases; bases outside gene matches: 8. CDR1 and CDR2 from the germline V gene are LGHDT and YNNKEL (reference sequence). The CDR3 reads CASSPTGEERQPQHF. The CDR3 DNA sequence: TGTGCCAGCAGCCCGACAGGGGAAGAGCGTCAGCCCCAGCATTTT.

The chain couples TRBV7-2 to TRBJ1-3; D is perhaps TRBD1 (6 bases). This CDR3 is 19 amino acids long. The V gene's germline CDR1 is SGHTA and CDR2 FQGNSA. Trimming shortened V by 3 bases and J by 3 bases, and 24 bases separated the two germline ends. The DNA for the CDR3 is TGTGCCAGCAGCTTGGCGGGGGACAATTTCATTCTCTTTGGAAACACCATATATTTT. Protein product: CASSLAGDNFILFGNTIYF.

The rearrangement joins TRBV3-1 (or the pseudogene TRBV3-2) to TRBJ2-1, with 7 bases lining up with TRBD2. From germline, CDR1 is LGHDT and CDR2 YNNKEL (reference sequence). V shed 3 bases, J shed 3 bases, and the junction held 2 bases outside the gene matches. The CDR3 loop spans 14 amino acids. CDR3 protein: CASSHRGDYNEQFF. The CDR3, as DNA: TGTGCCAGCAGCCATCGGGGGGACTACAATGAGCAGTTCTTC.